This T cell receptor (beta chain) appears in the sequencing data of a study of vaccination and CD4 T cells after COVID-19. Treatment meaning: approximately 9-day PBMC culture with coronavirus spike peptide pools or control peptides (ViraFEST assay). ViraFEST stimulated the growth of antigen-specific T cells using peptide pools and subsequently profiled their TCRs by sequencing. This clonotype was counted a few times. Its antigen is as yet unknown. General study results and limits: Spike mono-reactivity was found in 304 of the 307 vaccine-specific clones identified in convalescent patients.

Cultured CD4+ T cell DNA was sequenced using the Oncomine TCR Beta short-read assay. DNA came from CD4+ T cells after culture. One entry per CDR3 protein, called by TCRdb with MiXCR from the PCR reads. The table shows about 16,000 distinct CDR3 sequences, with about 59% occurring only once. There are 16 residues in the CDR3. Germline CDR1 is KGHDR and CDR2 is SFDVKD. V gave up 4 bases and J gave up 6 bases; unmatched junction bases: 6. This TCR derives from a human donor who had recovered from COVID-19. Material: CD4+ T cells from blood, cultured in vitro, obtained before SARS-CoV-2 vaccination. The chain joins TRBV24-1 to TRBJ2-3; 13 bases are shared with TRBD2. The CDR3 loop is CATSDPLAGGQDTQYF. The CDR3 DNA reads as TGTGCCACCAGTGACCCACTAGCGGGAGGGCAGGATACGCAGTATTTT.